This record covers a single TCR beta chain. Profiled with immunoSEQ multiplex PCR; TCRdb holds only in-frame clones, not every one. The table has some 120,000 clones, 80% to 90% seen once. The data were obtained in a study of T cell responses to AZD1222 COVID-19 vaccine. The specimen comprised peripheral blood, sampled on day 0 of AZD1222 vaccination. The TCR comes from an adult in good health.

In DNA, the CDR3 is TGTGCCAGCAGCTTAAGTGGAATAACTCAGCCCCAGCATTTT. It translates to CASSLSGITQPQHF. The chain combines TRBV11-2 with TRBJ1-5; D uncertain. With 2 bases removed from V and 6 bases from J, the gap between germline ends came to 11 bases. Germline CDR1 reads SGHAT; CDR2 reads FQNNGV. The CDR3 runs to 14 residues.